This T cell receptor beta chain was sequenced during a study of control samples from healthy donors and cancer patients. The assay was immunoSEQ multiplex PCR, and TCRdb's table has in-frame clones only and misses some. The top ten clones hold 3.4% of a sample with 90,000 to 150,000 clones, 88% of them seen once. V was shortened by 0 bases and J by 2 bases, with 6 bases between the two germline ends. CDR1 is SGDLS, CDR2 YYNGEE, per germline. The length of the CDR3 is 15 residues. The chain links TRBV9 to TRBJ2-6; D possibly corresponds to TRBD1 (6 bases). Sequenced material: blood. The TCR sequence derives from a man in his forties or fifties in good health. DNA for the CDR3: TGTGCCAGCAGCGTAGAGGGGGCTGGGGCCAACGTCCTGACTTTC. Protein product: CASSVEGAGANVLTF.